Below, 6 T cell receptor beta chains from the same sample are listed, as sequenced in a study of molecular identifiers for immune sequencing clone quantification. MiXCR was run by TCRdb on the PCR reads, yielding one entry per CDR3 protein. The sample consists of about 630,000 distinct CDR3 sequences, 25% of them appearing once. Specimen: naive CD8+ T cells from blood, with Jurkat cell RNA spiked in. Subset given: FACS-sorted CD8+CD4-CCR7+CD45RA+ naive T cells. The receptor set was obtained from a human donor in good health. Some libraries in this study had Jurkat cell RNA spiked in.

This clonotype was detected many times. This chain connects TRBV5-4 to TRBJ1-2, with 8 bases lining up with TRBD1. J gave up 4 bases and V 3 bases, and 5 bases lay outside the gene matches. Germline values: CDR1 SGHNT, CDR2 YYREEE (reference sequence). This CDR3 spans 14 amino acids. The CDR3 DNA sequence: TGTGCCAGCAGCTCCGGGACAGGTTCCTATGGCTACACCTTC. Its translation is CASSSGTGSYGYTF.

This clonotype was found many times. The chain uses TRBV28 and TRBJ2-5; 7 nucleotides match TRBD1. The germline V gene encodes CDR1 MDHEN and CDR2 SYDVKM. CDR3 length: 13 amino acids. After removal of 6 bases from V and 1 base from J, the junction contained 2 bases not matched to a gene. Here the CDR3 DNA reads TGTGCCAGCAGGGACAGGCTCCAAGAGACCCAGTACTTC. Translation: CASRDRLQETQYF.

This clonotype was observed a few times. This chain connects TRBV18 to TRBJ2-2, with a possible D match to TRBD2 (6 bases). Trimming cost V 9 bases and J 0 bases, with 14 bases left between them. The V gene's germline CDR1 is KGHSH and CDR2 LQKENI. The CDR3 has 15 residues. CDR3 bases: TGTGCCAGTTCCGGCGGGACGGCGAACACCGGGGAGCTGTTTTTT. Amino acid sequence: CASSGGTANTGELFF.

This clonotype was recorded at least ten times. This chain joins TRBV27 and TRBJ1-1; TRBD1 is a possible D gene (6 bases). The V end was cut by 3 bases, the J end by 4 bases, with 12 bases between. Germline-derived CDR1 and CDR2 are MNHEY and SMNVEV (reference sequence). CDR3 size: 14 residues. The CDR3 sequence: CASSFAGVPTEAFF. CDR3 in DNA: TGTGCCAGCAGTTTTGCAGGGGTGCCCACTGAAGCTTTCTTT.

V is TRBV5-1 and J is TRBJ2-1, with 8 positions matching TRBD2. Matching the DNA end better, TRBJ2-7 makes the J call doubtful. The CDR3 has 15 amino acids. The germline V gene encodes CDR1 SGHRS and CDR2 YFSETQ. CDR3 sequence: CASNGREGPSNEQYF. Written as DNA, the CDR3 is TGCGCCTCAAACGGACGGGAGGGCCCCTCCAATGAGCAGTACTTC.

This chain uses TRBV30 with TRBJ1-1; D is perhaps TRBD1 (6 bases). The V end lost 2 bases, the J end lost 0 bases, and 10 bases lay between the germline ends. Germline-derived CDR1 and CDR2 are GTSNPN and SVGIG (reference sequence). The CDR3 contains 14 residues. In nucleotides, the CDR3 is TGTGCCTGGAGTACTACAGGGTTGAACACTGAAGCTTTCTTT. Translating gives CAWSTTGLNTEAFF.